A selection of T cell receptor beta chains follows, all from one sample in a study of shared clonotypes between healthy human individuals. Produced via immunoSEQ multiplex PCR; TCRdb's table is partial and in-frame only. This sample has about half a million clones; roughly 78% occur once, and the top ten carry more than 10%. The sample taken for sequencing was PBMCs. The receptors here all came from a woman aged 40 to 50 in good health. Some clones in this sample may be carry-over from other donors' samples. The conserved cysteine and the conserved F or W are not part of the CDR3 here. The order of the fields is V gene, clone size, J gene, CDR3 protein. Part of the rows lack a size; the others show once, few, many or a class for expanded clones.

TRBV29-1,-,TRBJ2-5,SVRTSGQETQY
TRBV29-1,-,TRBJ1-2,SVGYLTAEYGYT
TRBV4-3,few,TRBJ1-2,ASSQGGLDPYGYT
TRBV28,-,TRBJ1-5,ASSPSRRGNQPQH
TRBV7-2,-,TRBJ2-7,ASSLGGRSSYEQY
TRBV27,few,TRBJ1-5,ASSLYRVEGHQPQH
TRBV18,few,TRBJ2-3,ASSPPQRGTDTQY
TRBV5-4,once,TRBJ2-7,ASSSGQGPYEQY
TRBV6-5,-,TRBJ2-1,ASTVGTSPYNEQF
TRBV4-2,many,TRBJ2-4,ASSQDSGRVTKNIQY
TRBV5-6,once,TRBJ2-7,ASSRGLAGTGEQY
TRBV19,many,TRBJ2-3,ASRTGTSTDTQY
TRBV5-4,-,TRBJ1-2,ASRSRQGSNGYT
TRBV7-2,-,TRBJ2-2,ASSITSGVNTGELF
TRBV6-5,-,TRBJ2-5,ASSYFPASSETQY
TRBV18,-,TRBJ1-2,ASSPPGGGSYGYT
TRBV6-6,few,TRBJ2-7,ASTSHATAYEQY